This T cell receptor (beta chain) was retrieved from a study of cytomegalovirus exposure and HLA in healthy donors. Study-wide context: Caucasian-associated ancestry cluster membership applied to about 80% of around 400 genotyped donors.

PCR was performed using 60 Vbeta and 13 Jbeta primers. Libraries were prepared by immunoSEQ multiplex PCR; TCRdb keeps only in-frame clonotypes and omits some of them. The sample is made up of 50,000 to 70,000 clones, and the top ten hold about 4% of it. A word on this clone: What it binds is unknown.

Findings and caveats of the study: Cytomegalovirus status was reportedly diagnosed by the classifier with high sensitivity and specificity. Rates of TCR association differed by HLA locus in a later analysis, with DRB1 highest and HLA-C lowest.

This clonotype was sampled from a woman under 30 in good health and CMV-seronegative. Sequencing used PBMCs.

In DNA form, the CDR3 reads TGTGCCAGCAGGGATGGGACAGGTGCGAATCAGCCCCAGCATTTT. Residues: CASRDGTGANQPQHF. This rearrangement joins TRBV27 to TRBJ1-5; TRBD1 aligns across 8 bases. Germline lookup yields CDR1 MNHEY and CDR2 SMNVEV (reference sequence). CDR3 length equals 15 residues. Trimming removed 6 bases from V and 4 bases from J; junction bases left unmatched: 8.